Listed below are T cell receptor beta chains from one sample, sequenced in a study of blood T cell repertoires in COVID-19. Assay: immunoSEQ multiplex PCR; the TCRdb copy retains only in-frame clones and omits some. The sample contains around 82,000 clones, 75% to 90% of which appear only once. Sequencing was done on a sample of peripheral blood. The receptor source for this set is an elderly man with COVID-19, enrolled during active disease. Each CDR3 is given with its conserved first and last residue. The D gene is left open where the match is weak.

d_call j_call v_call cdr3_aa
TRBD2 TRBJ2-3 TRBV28 CASSLLSGVTDTQYF
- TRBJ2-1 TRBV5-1 CASSLRGEAYNEQFF
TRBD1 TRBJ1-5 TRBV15 CATSRDRQGVQPQHF
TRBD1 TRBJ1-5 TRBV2 CASHDREYNQPQHF
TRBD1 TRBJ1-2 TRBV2 CASSPADRGLHGYTF
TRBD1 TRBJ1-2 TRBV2 CASVGQAGYGYTF
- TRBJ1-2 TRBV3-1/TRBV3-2 CASSQLSENYGYTF
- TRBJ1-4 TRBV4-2 CASSSGTPQNEKLFF
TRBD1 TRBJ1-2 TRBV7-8 CASSRDRGEAQDYGYTF
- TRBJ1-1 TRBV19 CASRSNGGSTEAFF
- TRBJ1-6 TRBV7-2 CASSFPYSPLHF
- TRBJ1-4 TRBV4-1 CASSHLWENSATNEKLFF
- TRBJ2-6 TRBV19 CASFSKLGAGSGANVLTF
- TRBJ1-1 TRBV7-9 CASSFSQATEAFF
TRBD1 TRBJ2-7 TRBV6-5 CASRTGVSSYEQYF
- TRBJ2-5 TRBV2 CASKGNEETQYF
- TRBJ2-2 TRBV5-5 CASSRSESRVGELFF
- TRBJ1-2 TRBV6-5 CASRRTEHYGYTF
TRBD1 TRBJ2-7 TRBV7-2 CASSLVGQGTYEQYF
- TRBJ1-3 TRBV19 CASPGQIGNTIYF
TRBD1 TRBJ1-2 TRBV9 CASSEGAYNYGYTF
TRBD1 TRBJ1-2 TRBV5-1 CASSDPGTGEGYGYTF
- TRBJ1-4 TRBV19 CATLRRGRANEKLFF
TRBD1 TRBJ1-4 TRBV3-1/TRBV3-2 CASSPDRADNEKLFF
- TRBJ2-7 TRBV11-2 CASSLASGILYEQYF
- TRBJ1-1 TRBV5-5 CASSLGSTRSGMNTEAFF
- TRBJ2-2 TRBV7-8 CASRRDINTGELFF
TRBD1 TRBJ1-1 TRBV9 CASSPGQTLNTEAFF
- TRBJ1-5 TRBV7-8 CASSLGRAQPQHF
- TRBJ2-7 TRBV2 CATSRGLYEQYF
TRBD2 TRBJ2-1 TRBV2 CASNRLAGRNEQFF
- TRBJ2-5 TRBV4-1 CASSRLGGETQYF
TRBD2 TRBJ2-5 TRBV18 CASSPPSGGSETQYF
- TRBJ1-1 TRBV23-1 CASSQSARVTEAFF
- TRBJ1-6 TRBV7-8 CASSSNPGANGALHF
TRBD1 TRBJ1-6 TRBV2 CATATGANSYNSPLHF
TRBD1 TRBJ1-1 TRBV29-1 CSVGGTGFTEAFF
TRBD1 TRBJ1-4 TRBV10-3 CAISAQGAGEKLFF
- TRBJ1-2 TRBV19 CASSKAGYEGLGGYTF
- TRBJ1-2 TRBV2 CASSDRGLGGYTF
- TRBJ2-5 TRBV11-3 CASSLGGQIQETQYF
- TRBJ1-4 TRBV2 CASSDFRVGEKLFF
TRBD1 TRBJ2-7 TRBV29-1 CSVSGTGVGEQYF
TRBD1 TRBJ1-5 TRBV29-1 CSVRTGDQPQHF